This T cell receptor beta chain was sequenced in a study of blood T cell repertoires in COVID-19 (dated by TCRdb to about 2020). For the study in its entirety: Collaborator samples came from the United States, Italy and Spain and covered acute and convalescent phases of COVID-19. Nearly every sample came with metadata listing a de-identified subject ID, COVID-19 status, age in years and sex. Where available, HLA class I and class II types were obtained from metadata supplied by the sample provider rather than from assay-based typing. The samples were drawn from two sources: the first 160 participants of the ongoing ImmuneRACE study, and 1,200 or so subjects contributed by 6 global collaborators. Subjects who had been exposed to COVID-19, were actively infected with it, or had recovered from it provided the deeply sampled blood TCRbeta repertoires that made up the dataset. The material from the prospective study consisted of cDNA or gDNA derived from T cells, B-cell-depleted T cells, or PBMCs. A freely available public database, intended as a resource for researchers studying the immune response to SARS-CoV-2, is where the repertoires were released. General study outcomes and caveats: Clinical and demographic metadata were provided uncurated, with the amount varying by source and participant.

The collaborating institutions used their own protocols to collect whole blood in K2EDTA tubes. For TCRbeta analysis, collaborator samples were shipped as frozen whole blood, as isolated PBMCs, or as DNA extracted from either sample type. From the cysteine up to the phenylalanine, the CDR3 has a length of 15 residues. Only the CDR3 part of the read is kept: 45 bases, read in frame from the first base. Looking up the germline V gene yields CDR1 KGHSH and CDR2 LQKENI. Trimmed from V: 0 bases; trimmed from J: 8 bases; junction bases lacking a gene match: 7. On this clone itself: The antigen it binds to is not known. The record has no base qualities; no much larger clone is one base away.

TCRbeta CDR3 regions were amplified from genomic DNA using the immunoSEQ Assay, a bias-controlled multiplex PCR. Regarding the original processing steps: The number of nucleated cells in each sample was estimated from the amplification of reference gene primers within the assay. To quantify the absolute abundance of each unique TCRbeta CDR3 rearrangement, sequence reads were collapsed and filtered. For each sample, productive Simpson clonality was calculated as the square root of Simpson's diversity index across productive rearrangements. In its TCRdb copy, this immuneACCESS table keeps in-frame sequences only and misses some clones. Where compared with another copy, unresolved V genes explain less than half of these, and the others have no known cause. The V and J calls and clone size come from that table; D and trimming were worked out from the DNA. Counted in this sample were around 20,000 clones; approximately 90% of them appeared once. About 8.6% of the sample comes from the top ten.

The chain was built from TRBV18 and TRBJ2-1, and TRBD2 aligns with 7 junction nucleotides. Material: peripheral blood. This clonotype originated in a human donor in a cohort sampled during active COVID-19. The donor label of this sample is uncertain. DNA sequence: TGTGCCAGCTCACCACCCGCGGGGGTTGGTCATGAGCAGTTCTTC. Its protein reads: CASSPPAGVGHEQFF. Supplemented by the reference TRBV18 and TRBJ2-1 proteins around the CDR3, the complete variable domain is NAGVMQNPRHLVRRRGQEARLRCSPMKGHSHVYWYRQLPEEGLKFMVYLQKENIIDESGMPKERFSAEFPKEGPSILRIQQVVRGDSAAYFCASSPPAGVGHEQFFGPGTRLTVL.